This TCR beta chain was identified in a study of blood T cell repertoires in COVID-19. Overall study context: From T cells, B-cell-depleted T cells, or PBMCs came the material, which was cDNA or gDNA.

The CDR3 spans 11 residues. The ends were cut back, 7 bases at V and 3 bases at J, with 8 bases in the middle. CDR1 and CDR2 (germline): SGDLS, YYNGEE. This clone was counted between two and nine times. Repertoires were generated with immunoSEQ multiplex PCR, while TCRdb's copy carries only in-frame clones and drops some. The sample lists 150,000 to 200,000 clones, more than 70% occurring once. The receptor was isolated from an elderly woman with active or convalescent COVID-19. The specimen was peripheral blood. V gene TRBV9 combines with J gene TRBJ2-7; TRBD2 might be the D (5 bases). As DNA, the CDR3 is TGTGCCAGCGGAGGAAACTACGAGCAGTACTTC. Residues: CASGGNYEQYF. Filled out from reference TRBV9 and TRBJ2-7, the complete variable domain reads DSGVTQTPKHLITATGQRVTLRCSPRSGDLSVYWYQQSLDQGLQFLIQYYNGEERAKGNILERFSAQQFPDLHSELNLSSLELGDSALYFCASGGNYEQYFGPGTRLTVT.